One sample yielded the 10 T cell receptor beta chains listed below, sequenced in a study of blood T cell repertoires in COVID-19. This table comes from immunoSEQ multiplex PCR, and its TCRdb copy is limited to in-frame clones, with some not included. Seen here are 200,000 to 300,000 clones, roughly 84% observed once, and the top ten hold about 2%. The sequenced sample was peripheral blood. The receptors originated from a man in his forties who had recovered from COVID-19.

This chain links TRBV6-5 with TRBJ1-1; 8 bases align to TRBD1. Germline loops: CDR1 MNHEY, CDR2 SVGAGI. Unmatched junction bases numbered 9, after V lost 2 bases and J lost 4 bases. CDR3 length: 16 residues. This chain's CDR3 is CASSYLMRTGGTEAFF. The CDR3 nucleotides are TGTGCCAGCAGTTACCTAATGAGAACAGGGGGCACTGAAGCTTTCTTT.

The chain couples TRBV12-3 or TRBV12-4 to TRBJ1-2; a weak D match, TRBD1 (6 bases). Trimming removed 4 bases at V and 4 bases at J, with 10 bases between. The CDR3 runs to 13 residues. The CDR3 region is CASSSTGSYGYTF. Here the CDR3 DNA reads TGTGCCAGCAGTTCTACAGGGTCCTATGGCTACACCTTC.

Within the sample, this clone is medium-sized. CDR3 loop: CASRPGTGPSNEKLFF. In DNA form, the CDR3 reads TGTGCCAGCAGACCCGGGACAGGGCCCTCAAATGAAAAACTGTTTTTT. The V and J genes are TRBV2 and TRBJ1-4, with TRBD1 matching over 9 bases. With 6 bases clipped from V and 5 bases from J, the junction kept 10 bases outside the gene matches. This CDR3 spans 16 amino acids. Per germline, CDR1 SNHLY and CDR2 FYNNEI.

The CDR3 region is CASSLVGEGTDTQYF. Here the CDR3 DNA reads TGTGCCAGCAGTTTGGTAGGGGAGGGCACAGATACGCAGTATTTT. V gene TRBV27 combines with J gene TRBJ2-3, with D tentatively TRBD2 (6 bases). The germline V gene has CDR1 MNHEY and CDR2 SMNVEV (reference sequence). The CDR3 spans 15 residues. Deletions cut 3 bases from V and 1 base from J, with 11 bases between.

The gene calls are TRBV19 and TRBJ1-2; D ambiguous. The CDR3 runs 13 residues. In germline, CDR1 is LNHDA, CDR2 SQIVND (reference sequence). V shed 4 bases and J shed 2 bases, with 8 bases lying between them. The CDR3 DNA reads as TGTGCCAGTAGTAAAGATCAGAACTATGGCTACACCTTC. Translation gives CASSKDQNYGYTF.

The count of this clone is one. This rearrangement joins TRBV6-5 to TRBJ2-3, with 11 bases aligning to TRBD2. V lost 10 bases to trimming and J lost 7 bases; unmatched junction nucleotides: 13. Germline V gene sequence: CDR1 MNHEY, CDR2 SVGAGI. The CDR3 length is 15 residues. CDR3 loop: CATRRALAGENTQYF. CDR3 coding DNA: TGTGCCACTCGGAGGGCACTAGCGGGAGAAAATACGCAGTATTTT.

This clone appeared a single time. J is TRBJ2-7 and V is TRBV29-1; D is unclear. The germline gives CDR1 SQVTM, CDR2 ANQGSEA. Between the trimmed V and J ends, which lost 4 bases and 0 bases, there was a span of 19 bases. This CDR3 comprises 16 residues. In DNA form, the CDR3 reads TGCAGCGTTGTCGGCAGGTCTACGGTGAGCTCCTACGAGCAGTACTTC. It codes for CSVVGRSTVSSYEQYF.

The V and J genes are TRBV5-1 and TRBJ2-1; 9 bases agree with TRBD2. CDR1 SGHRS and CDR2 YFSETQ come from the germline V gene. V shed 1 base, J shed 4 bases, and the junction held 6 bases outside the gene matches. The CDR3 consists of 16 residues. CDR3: CASSLRASGTYNEQFF. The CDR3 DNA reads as TGCGCCAGCAGCTTGAGGGCTAGCGGGACGTACAATGAGCAGTTCTTC. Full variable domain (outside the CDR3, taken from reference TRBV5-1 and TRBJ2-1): KAGVTQTPRYLIKTRGQQVTLSCSPISGHRSVSWYQQTPGQGLQFLFEYFSETQRNKGNFPGRFSGRQFSNSRSEMNVSTLELGDSALYLCASSLRASGTYNEQFFGPGTRLTVL.

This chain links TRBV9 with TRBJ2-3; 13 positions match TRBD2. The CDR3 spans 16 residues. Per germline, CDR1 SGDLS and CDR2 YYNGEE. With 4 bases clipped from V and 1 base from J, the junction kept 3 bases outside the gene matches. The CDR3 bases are TGTGCCAGCAGCATGGGGACTAGCGGGGGCACAGATACGCAGTATTTT. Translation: CASSMGTSGGTDTQYF.

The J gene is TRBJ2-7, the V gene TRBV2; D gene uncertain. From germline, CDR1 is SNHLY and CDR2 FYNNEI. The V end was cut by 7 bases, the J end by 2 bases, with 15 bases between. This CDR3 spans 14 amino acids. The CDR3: CASTQRSLTYEQYF. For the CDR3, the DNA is TGTGCCAGCACCCAAAGGAGTCTGACCTACGAGCAGTACTTC.